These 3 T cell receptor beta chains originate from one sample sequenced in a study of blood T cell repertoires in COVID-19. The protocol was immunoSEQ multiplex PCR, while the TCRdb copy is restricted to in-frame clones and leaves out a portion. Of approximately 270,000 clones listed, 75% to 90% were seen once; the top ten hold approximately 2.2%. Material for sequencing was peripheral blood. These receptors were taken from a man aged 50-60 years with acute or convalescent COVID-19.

The DNA of the CDR3 is TGTGCCAGCAGCCAAGACGGGACAAATAATGAAAAACTGTTTTTT. Its protein is CASSQDGTNNEKLFF. V and J are TRBV4-2 and TRBJ1-4; D perhaps matches TRBD1 (6 bases). CDR3 length: 15 amino acids. The germline gives CDR1 LGHNA, CDR2 YNFKEQ. Trimming took 0 bases from V and 4 from J, leaving 9 bases between them.

This chain's CDR3 is CASSPGIRNTGELFF. DNA of the CDR3: TGTGCCAGCAGCCCAGGAATTAGGAACACCGGGGAGCTGTTTTTT. This chain links TRBV7-3 with TRBJ2-2; D is unresolved. The length of the CDR3 is 15 residues. V was trimmed by 5 bases and J by 1 base, leaving 11 bases between them. Germline-derived CDR1 and CDR2 are SGHTA and FQGTGA.

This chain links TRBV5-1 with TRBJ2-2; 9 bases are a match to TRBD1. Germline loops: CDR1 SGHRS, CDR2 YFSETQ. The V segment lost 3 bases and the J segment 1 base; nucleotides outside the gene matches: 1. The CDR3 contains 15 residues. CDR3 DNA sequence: TGCGCCAGCAGCTCGGGACAGGGGAACACCGGGGAGCTGTTTTTT. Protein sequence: CASSSGQGNTGELFF.